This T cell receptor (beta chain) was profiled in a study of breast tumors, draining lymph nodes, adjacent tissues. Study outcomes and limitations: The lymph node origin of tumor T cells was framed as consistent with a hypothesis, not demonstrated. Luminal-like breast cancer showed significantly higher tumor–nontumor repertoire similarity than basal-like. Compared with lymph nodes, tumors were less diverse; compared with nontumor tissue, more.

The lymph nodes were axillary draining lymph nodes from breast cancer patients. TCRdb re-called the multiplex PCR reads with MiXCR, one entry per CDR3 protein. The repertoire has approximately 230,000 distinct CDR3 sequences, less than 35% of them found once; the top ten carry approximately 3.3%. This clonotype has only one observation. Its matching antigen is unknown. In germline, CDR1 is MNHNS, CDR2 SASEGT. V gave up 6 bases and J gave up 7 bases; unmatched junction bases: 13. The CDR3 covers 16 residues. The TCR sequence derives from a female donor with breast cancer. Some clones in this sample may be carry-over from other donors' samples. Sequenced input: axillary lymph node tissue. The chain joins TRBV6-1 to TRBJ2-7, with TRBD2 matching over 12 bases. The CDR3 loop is CASSPAGLAGWQEQYF. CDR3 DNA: TGTGCCAGCAGCCCGGCCGGACTAGCGGGATGGCAGGAGCAGTACTTC.